The source of this TCR beta chain is a study of cytomegalovirus exposure and HLA in healthy donors. Looking at the study overall: Within an early data release were about 90 million unique TCRs drawn from HLA-typed donors. Findings and limits, study-wide: Reports credit the classifier with highly specific, highly sensitive diagnosis of cytomegalovirus status. For presence/absence analyses, sequencing depth was assumed to be roughly uniform across donors.

The germline V gene has CDR1 LNHDA and CDR2 SQIVND (reference sequence). The CDR3 contains 17 residues. V lost 9 bases and J lost 1; bases outside the gene matches: 12. The PCR used 60 Vbeta and 13 Jbeta primers. Sequenced by immunoSEQ multiplex PCR; TCRdb stores in-frame clones only, minus some. The profile covers about 110,000 clones, with roughly four fifths appearing a single time and 3.5% to 4% taken by the ten largest. Remarks on this clone: What it binds is not known.

Every donor was a healthy person donating bone marrow. The sequenced sample was PBMCs. The chain is built from TRBV19 and TRBJ2-3, with TRBD1 identical over 11 bases. This clonotype originated in a man in his sixties in good health and CMV-seronegative. CDR3 sequence reads: CASSFGGQGAGTDTQYF. CDR3 in DNA: TGTGCCAGCTCCTTTGGCGGACAGGGGGCTGGCACAGATACGCAGTATTTT.